This record looks at one T cell receptor beta chain sequence and its context. This clonotype was observed a handful of times. Its cognate antigen has yet to be identified. Base quality data are lacking; no much larger clone is found one base away. These data come from a study of T cells after yellow fever vaccination (dated by TCRdb to about 2019). About the full investigation: The SMART-Seq v4 Ultra Low Input RNA kit was used to prepare libraries from fractions with low cell numbers. To track T-cell clones before and after primary and booster YFV17D yellow fever vaccination, bulk TCR alpha and beta repertoires were sequenced longitudinally. The cohort comprised two healthy male donors, one aged 18 to 30 and one aged 30 to 40 years. Blood was collected at multiple timepoints before and after primary and secondary immunization, and bulk PBMC replicates and cell subsets were isolated.

This sample was sequenced with an Illumina NovaSeq 6000. TCR cDNA was made using 5'RACE template switching, a step that added a universal primer site and unique molecular identifiers. cDNA synthesis was primed from both the TCR alpha and TCR beta constant segments. Library amplification used two PCR steps, and the second PCR step added sample barcodes and sequencing adapters. Sequencing of the libraries was done on either Illumina HiSeq 2500 (2x100 bp) or NovaSeq (2x150 bp). Concerning the study's data processing: Demultiplexing of reads and collapsing into UMI consensus sequences were performed with MIGEC, and V(D)J alignment was carried out with MiXCR. Vaccine-responding clonotypes were identified with edgeR using replicate PBMC samples, with FDR below 0.01 and a log2 fold change above 5 up to day 15 being required. Each bulk clonotype received a CD4 or CD8 identity based on whether the sequenced CD4 or CD8 repertoire contained that clonotype at higher abundance. TCRdb redid the processing of the public reads, applying fastp at Q25 and MiXCR, and retained in-frame beta chains. CDR3 protein sequences are deduplicated, and each keeps its most common genes and DNA. TCRdb, rather than the study authors, made the V and J calls. The sample contains roughly 400,000 distinct CDR3 sequences, approximately 18% of them found a single time. Of the sample, roughly a sixth falls within the top ten clones.

The investigation overall reported the following: A small fraction of clonotypes showed up in both the CD4 and CD8 compartments, probably as a result of convergent recombination. Most clones expanded after primary vaccination were re-detected after the booster (just under 97% of CD4 and around 86% of CD8), suggesting broad memory maintenance. Only two donors were included in the study, so the extent to which the findings can be generalized is limited. Compared with the primary T-cell response, the secondary T-cell response was weaker but faster, peaking on day 5 rather than day 15. Computational filtering was required because FACS-sorted repertoires could contain abundant contaminating clonotypes from the bulk population.

Per the publication, the treatment or condition label means: live attenuated yellow fever vaccine strain. At each blood-draw timepoint, two biological replicates of bulk PBMCs were collected. A standard Ficoll-Paque protocol was used to isolate PBMCs from peripheral blood. TriZol was used to extract RNA from bulk PBMCs, from CD4 and CD8 fractions, and from dextramer-positive and dextramer-negative fractions. Its CDR3 holds 14 amino acids, cysteine through phenylalanine. Only the CDR3 region is kept as DNA, spanning 42 bases read in frame from base 1. The germline V gene gives CDR1 as SGHRS and CDR2 as YFSETQ. V and J lose 4 bases and 6 bases, and a span of 15 bases separates them.

This clonotype was sampled from a man between 18 and 29 years old who received the YFV17D yellow fever vaccine. The sample consisted of PBMCs, taken before the yellow fever booster vaccination. The chain is encoded by TRBV5-1 joined to TRBJ2-3; the D segment may tentatively be TRBD1 or TRBD2, each giving 6 matched bases. The DNA sequence is given as TGCGCCAGCAGCCCTGGGGGGCCTGGGGATACGCAGTATTTT. It translates to CASSPGGPGDTQYF. This CDR3, with the reference TRBV5-1 and TRBJ2-3 proteins standing in past its ends, gives the full variable domain KAGVTQTPRYLIKTRGQQVTLSCSPISGHRSVSWYQQTPGQGLQFLFEYFSETQRNKGNFPGRFSGRQFSNSRSEMNVSTLELGDSALYLCASSPGGPGDTQYFGPGTRLTVL.